This T cell receptor beta chain was recorded in a study of T cell changes during pregnancy in multiple sclerosis. Germline loops: CDR1 LNHNV, CDR2 YYDKDF (reference sequence). V was cut by 0 bases and J by 4 bases, with 18 bases left in between. CDR3 length: 17 amino acids. Generated by immunoSEQ multiplex PCR, the TCRdb table keeps only in-frame clones and is missing some. The sample consists of tens of thousands of clones, 75% to 95% of them appearing once. The V call is TRBV15, the J call TRBJ1-2; TRBD1 might be the D (5 bases). Sequenced material: peripheral blood, taken before pregnancy. This TCR came from a female donor with multiple sclerosis, enrolled in a pregnancy study. CDR3 nucleotide sequence: TGTGCCACCAGCAGAGATGGTTCTCCGGGGGAACTCTATGGCTACACCTTC. Protein: CATSRDGSPGELYGYTF.